This entry lists 24 T cell receptor beta chains sequenced from one sample in a study of cytomegalovirus exposure and HLA in healthy donors. The PCR had 60 Vbeta and 13 Jbeta primers. Generated by immunoSEQ multiplex PCR, the TCRdb table keeps only in-frame clones and is missing some. The table shows tens of thousands of clones, with about 78% occurring only once. The sequenced sample was PBMCs. These receptors were taken from a man between 35 and 55 years old in good health and CMV-seronegative.

CDR3 sequence: CASSEERDRGTDTQYF. Written as DNA, the CDR3 is TGTGCCAGCAGTGAAGAGAGGGACAGGGGCACAGATACGCAGTATTTT. The chain joins TRBV25-1 to TRBJ2-3; 9 bases are shared with TRBD1. Germline V gives CDR1 MGHDK, CDR2 SYGVNS. V lost 2 bases and J lost 1; bases outside the gene matches: 4. CDR3 length: 16 residues.

The V and J genes are TRBV18 and TRBJ2-1; 8 nucleotides line up with TRBD1. The V gene's germline CDR1 is KGHSH and CDR2 LQKENI. Trimming cost V 5 bases and J 2 bases; bases outside gene matches: 8. CDR3 length: 16 amino acids. The CDR3 DNA reads TGTGCCAGCTCATCACTAGACAGGGGACCCTACAATGAGCAGTTCTTC. Its protein product is CASSSLDRGPYNEQFF.

The genes are TRBV2 and TRBJ2-3, with 8 bases identical to TRBD1. The V gene's germline CDR1 is SNHLY and CDR2 FYNNEI. The CDR3 consists of 14 residues. The V and J ends lost 0 bases and 9 bases, in that order; junction bases with no gene match: 5. The CDR3 here is CASSEAVDRGTQYF. The CDR3 nucleotides read TGTGCCAGCAGTGAAGCCGTCGACAGGGGCACGCAGTATTTT.

This clone appeared a few times. The gene calls are TRBV28 and TRBJ1-6; D gene uncertain. Germline CDR1 MDHEN, CDR2 SYDVKM. V was cut by 6 bases and J by 13 bases, with 7 bases left in between. CDR3 length: 10 residues. CDR3 sequence (DNA): TGTGCCAGCAGAGAACATCCCCTCCACTTT. Translation gives CASREHPLHF.

This rearrangement joins TRBV27 to TRBJ2-1, with TRBD2 identical over 11 bases. V was clipped by 1 base and J by 6 bases; unmatched bases: 11. The CDR3 has 18 amino acids. The germline CDR1 and CDR2 sequences are MNHEY and SMNVEV (reference sequence). CDR3 protein: CASSLWAHSGRASNEQFF. For the CDR3, the DNA is TGTGCCAGCAGTTTATGGGCCCATAGCGGGAGGGCCAGCAATGAGCAGTTCTTC.

V usage is TRBV5-4 and J usage is TRBJ2-2; 7 bases agree with TRBD2. CDR1 and CDR2 (germline): SGHNT, YYREEE (reference sequence). With V trimmed by 1 base and J by 2 bases, 5 bases remained unmatched. CDR3 size: 16 residues. CDR3 in amino acids: CASSLLVGLNTGELFF. CDR3 bases: TGTGCCAGCAGCTTGCTCGTGGGACTAAACACCGGGGAGCTGTTTTTT.

The chain is built from TRBV2 and TRBJ1-5; TRBD1 is a possible D gene (5 bases). V shed 3 bases and J shed 8 bases, with 17 bases lying between them. Germline lookup yields CDR1 SNHLY and CDR2 FYNNEI. There are 15 residues in the CDR3. CDR3 in DNA: TGTGCCAGCAGTGAGGCAGGGAGGGCCGCGGAGCCCCAGCATTTT. As protein: CASSEAGRAAEPQHF.

This sequence joins TRBV28 and TRBJ1-1; 9 bases map to TRBD1. CDR1 is MDHEN and CDR2 is SYDVKM in the germline V gene. The CDR3 is made up of 14 amino acids. V shed 6 bases, J shed 0 bases, and the junction held 2 bases outside the gene matches. DNA for the CDR3: TGTGCCAGCAGCTGGGACAGGGTGAACACTGAAGCTTTCTTT. This sequence encodes CASSWDRVNTEAFF.

This clone was recorded once. The chain has TRBV6-5 and TRBJ1-2, with D possibly matching TRBD1 (5 bases). V lost 5 bases and J lost 0, with 10 bases in between. This CDR3 region has 14 residues. Germline V gene sequence: CDR1 MNHEY, CDR2 SVGAGI. CDR3 residues: CASSPGSANYGYTF. CDR3 bases: TGTGCCAGCAGTCCAGGGTCCGCTAACTATGGCTACACCTTC.

Turning to this clone: The junction departs from germline at one end; a sequencing error may be responsible. The chain combines TRBV5-1 with TRBJ2-7, with 7 bases fitting TRBD1. In germline, CDR1 is SGHRS, CDR2 YFSETQ. The CDR3 spans 14 residues. CDR3 DNA: TGCGCCAGCAGCTTGGAATACGGGCAGGGGGTATTTCTCTTC. It translates to CASSLEYGQGVFLF.

This sequence joins TRBV5-4 and TRBJ2-1; a possible D gene is TRBD2 (5 bases). CDR1 and CDR2 (germline): SGHNT, YYREEE (reference sequence). The ends were cut back, 0 bases at V and 10 bases at J, with 17 bases in the middle. This CDR3 has 15 residues. The CDR3 region has the DNA TGTGCCAGCAGCTTGGAAAACGCGGGCGGCAGGGAGCAGTTCTTC. It codes for CASSLENAGGREQFF. The whole variable domain, filled in from reference TRBV5-4 and TRBJ2-1, reads ETGVTQSPTHLIKTRGQQVTLRCSSQSGHNTVSWYQQALGQGPQFIFQYYREEENGRGNFPPRFSGLQFPNYSSELNVNALELDDSALYLCASSLENAGGREQFFGPGTRLTVL.

The rearrangement uses TRBV18 and TRBJ1-5, with 8 bases aligning to TRBD1. The CDR3 length is 15 residues. Germline assignment: CDR1 KGHSH and CDR2 LQKENI. The J segment lost 6 bases and the V segment lost 6 bases, leaving 10 bases of the junction unmatched. CDR3 sequence (DNA): TGTGCCAGCTCGCCCTACTCGGACAGGGCTCAGCCCCAGCATTTT. This encodes CASSPYSDRAQPQHF.

J is TRBJ2-2 and V is TRBV19, with D maybe TRBD1 (6 bases). This CDR3 comprises 13 residues. The germline CDR1 and CDR2 sequences are LNHDA and SQIVND (reference sequence). Trimming pared 9 bases from V and 4 bases from J, leaving 12 bases between. The CDR3 DNA sequence: TGTGCCAGCCCCTTAGGGGGCACCGGGGAGCTGTTTTTT. Translating it yields CASPLGGTGELFF.

The gene calls are TRBV18 and TRBJ1-3, with TRBD1 matching 8 bases. There are 16 residues in the CDR3. After removal of 0 bases from V and 3 bases from J, the junction contained 4 bases not matched to a gene. The germline CDR1 and CDR2 sequences are KGHSH and LQKENI. The CDR3 coding sequence is TGTGCCAGCTCACCACCCAGGACAGGGCTTGGAAACACCATATATTTT. It translates to CASSPPRTGLGNTIYF.

This clone showed up just once. V and J are TRBV28 and TRBJ2-1; D gene ambiguous. The CDR3 runs 14 residues. The V end was cut by 3 bases, the J end by 3 bases, with 9 bases between. CDR1 is MDHEN, CDR2 SYDVKM, per germline. CDR3 amino acids: CASSFSGNYNEQFF. CDR3 coding DNA: TGTGCCAGCAGTTTCTCAGGAAACTACAATGAGCAGTTCTTC.

This sequence joins TRBV10-2 and TRBJ2-5, with 10 bases matching TRBD1. The V segment lost 6 bases and the J segment 4 bases; nucleotides outside the gene matches: 11. This CDR3 region has 16 residues. Germline V lookup: CDR1 WSHSY, CDR2 SAAADI. The CDR3 sequence is CASRDRGLGRGETQYF. In nucleotides, the CDR3 is TGCGCCAGCAGAGACAGGGGGCTCGGGCGGGGAGAGACCCAGTACTTC.

The chain links TRBV7-8 to TRBJ2-3; a possible D gene is TRBD2 (6 bases). This CDR3 is 15 amino acids long. V was shortened by 1 base and J by 1 base, with 9 bases between the two germline ends. Germline V lookup: CDR1 SGHVS, CDR2 FQNEAQ. Here the CDR3 DNA reads TGTGCCAGCAGCTTAGTGCGGGACCGCACAGATACGCAGTATTTT. Translating it yields CASSLVRDRTDTQYF.

The chain joins TRBV6-1 to TRBJ1-5, with TRBD1 matching 8 bases. Germline values: CDR1 MNHNS, CDR2 SASEGT. The CDR3 has 12 residues. Trimming removed 6 bases from V and 5 bases from J; junction bases left unmatched: 0. Here the CDR3 reads CASRQGDQPQHF. The CDR3 DNA reads TGTGCCAGCAGACAGGGGGATCAGCCCCAGCATTTT.

The V gene is TRBV6-4, the J gene TRBJ1-5; D not resolved. The CDR3 extends over 12 amino acids. V was clipped by 3 bases and J by 7 bases, with 7 bases between them. Germline V lookup: CDR1 MRHNA, CDR2 SNTAGT. The CDR3 spells CASSELRQPQHF. The CDR3 nucleotides are TGTGCCAGCAGTGAATTGCGGCAGCCCCAGCATTTT.

The V call is TRBV6-1, the J call TRBJ1-2, with 9 bases identical to TRBD1. The CDR3 loop spans 18 amino acids. Trimming took 4 bases from V and 6 from J; bases not matched to a gene: 18. Germline CDR1 reads MNHNS; CDR2 reads SASEGT. The CDR3 is CASSASTGGAISGNGYTF. CDR3 DNA: TGTGCCAGCAGTGCGTCAACAGGGGGCGCGATATCTGGTAATGGCTACACCTTC.

The table lists this clone with a count of one. The genes are TRBV27 and TRBJ1-6; 8 bases are a match to TRBD1. There are 15 residues in the CDR3. J gave up 8 bases and V 3 bases, and 6 bases lay outside the gene matches. Germline loops: CDR1 MNHEY, CDR2 SMNVEV (reference sequence). CDR3 bases: TGTGCCAGCAGTTTCCGTCCAGGGGGCGATTCACCCCTCCACTTT. Protein sequence: CASSFRPGGDSPLHF.

The V gene is TRBV9, the J gene TRBJ1-5, with D tentatively TRBD1 (5 bases). Looked up from germline, CDR1 is SGDLS and CDR2 is YYNGEE. V shed 0 bases and J shed 7 bases, with 14 bases lying between them. This CDR3 region has 15 residues. In DNA form, the CDR3 reads TGTGCCAGCAGCGTAGATGGGGCCCCGGGCCAGCCCCAGCATTTT. Protein: CASSVDGAPGQPQHF.

A word on this clone: This sample also contains other DNA sequences that code for the same CDR3. The genes are TRBV28 and TRBJ2-7, with unresolved D. Germline CDR1 and CDR2: MDHEN and SYDVKM. The germline V and J ends were trimmed by 3 bases and 4 bases, with 7 bases remaining between them. The CDR3 spans 12 residues. Here the CDR3 DNA reads TGTGCCAGCAGTTTTTCCTCTTACGAGCAGTACTTC. This translates into CASSFSSYEQYF.

The CDR3 nucleotides read TGTGCCAGTACCCATGCAGGGGGACAGAAAAATCAGCCCCAGCATTTT. Translating gives CASTHAGGQKNQPQHF. V usage is TRBV19 and J usage is TRBJ1-5; TRBD1 matches at 7 bases. After removal of 7 bases from V and 4 bases from J, the junction contained 13 bases not matched to a gene. Germline CDR1 and CDR2: LNHDA and SQIVND (reference sequence). This CDR3 region has 16 residues.